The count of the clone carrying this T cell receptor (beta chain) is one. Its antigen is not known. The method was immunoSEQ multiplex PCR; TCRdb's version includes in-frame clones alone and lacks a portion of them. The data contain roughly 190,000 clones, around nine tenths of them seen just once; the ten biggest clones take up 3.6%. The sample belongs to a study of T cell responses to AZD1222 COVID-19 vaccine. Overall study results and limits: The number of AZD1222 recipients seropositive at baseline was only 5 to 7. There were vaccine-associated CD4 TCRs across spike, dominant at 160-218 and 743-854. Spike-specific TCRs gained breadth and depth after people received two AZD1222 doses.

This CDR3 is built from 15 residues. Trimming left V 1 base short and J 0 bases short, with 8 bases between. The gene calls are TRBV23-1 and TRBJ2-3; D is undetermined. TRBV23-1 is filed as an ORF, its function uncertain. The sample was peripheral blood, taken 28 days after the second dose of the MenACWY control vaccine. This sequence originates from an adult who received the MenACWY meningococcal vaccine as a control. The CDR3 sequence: CASSQFDMSTDTQYF. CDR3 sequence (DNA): TGCGCCAGCAGTCAATTCGACATGAGCACAGATACGCAGTATTTT.